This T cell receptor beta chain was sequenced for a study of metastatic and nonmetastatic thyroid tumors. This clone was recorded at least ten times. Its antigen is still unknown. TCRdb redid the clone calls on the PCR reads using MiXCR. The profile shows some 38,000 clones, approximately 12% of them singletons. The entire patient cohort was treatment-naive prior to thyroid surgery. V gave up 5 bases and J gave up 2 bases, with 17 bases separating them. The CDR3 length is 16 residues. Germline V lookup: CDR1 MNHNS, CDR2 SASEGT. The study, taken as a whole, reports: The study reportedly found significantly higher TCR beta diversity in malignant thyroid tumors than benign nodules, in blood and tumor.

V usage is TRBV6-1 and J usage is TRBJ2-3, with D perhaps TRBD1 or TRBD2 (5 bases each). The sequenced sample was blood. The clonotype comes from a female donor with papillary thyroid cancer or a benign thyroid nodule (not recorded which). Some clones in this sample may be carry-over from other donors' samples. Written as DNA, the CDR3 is TGTGCCAGCAGTACACGCCTTGAGGGGCACACAGATACGCAGTATTTT. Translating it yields CASSTRLEGHTDTQYF.